The clone carrying this T cell receptor beta chain has just a few counts. Germline V gene data show CDR1 as SGHNT and CDR2 as YENEEA. Trimming left V 5 bases short and J 6 bases short, with 10 bases between. This CDR3 has 13 amino acids. Here immunoSEQ multiplex PCR was the method, and the copy in TCRdb shows in-frame clones only, minus some. Of approximately 89,000 clones in the sample, roughly 80% were seen once. The data were obtained in a study of blood T cell repertoires in COVID-19. The source of this sequence is a human donor in a cohort sampled during active COVID-19. The chain couples TRBV11-3 to TRBJ2-2; D is unclear. The material sequenced was peripheral blood. CDR3: CASSPSRSGELFF. The DNA of the CDR3 is TGTGCCAGCAGCCCAAGCAGGTCCGGGGAGCTGTTTTTT.